Described below is a single T cell receptor beta chain sequence and its context. This clone has only one observation. This receptor's antigen is unknown. Within one base of it there is no much larger clone, and no base qualities were kept. Trimming at the junction amounts to 5 bases on V and 4 bases on J, and the germline ends lie 17 bases apart. The CDR3 measures 15 amino acids from cysteine to phenylalanine. CDR3 DNA is the only sequence kept; it has 45 bases, read in frame from the first base. Based on the germline V gene, the CDR1 and CDR2 sequences are SGHTA and FQGNSA. Library preparation was by the immunoSEQ multiplex PCR assay. The multiplex PCR relied on a mix of 60 forward primers for TCR Vbeta segments and 13 reverse primers for TCR Jbeta segments. The CDR3 region of rearranged TCR beta genes was amplified from genomic DNA by a multiplex PCR assay. The amplified TCR beta libraries were sequenced on the Illumina HiSeq System as 87-base-pair reads. Per the authors' processing: In a later analysis, tens of millions of unique TCR beta chains were counted across the roughly 700 repertoires, and some 10 million of these chains were shared by at least two donors. To remove PCR and sequencing errors, raw reads were error-corrected and collapsed into unique sequences using a nearest-neighbor algorithm that merged closely related sequences. V, D and J gene segments were assigned by aligning CDR3 sequences to IMGT reference sequences. For a sequence to be retained, a match of at least six nucleotides was required to both a V gene segment and a J gene segment. Rearrangements were classified as productive when the CDR3 lacked stop codons and remained in frame with V and J, and all other rearrangements were classified as non-productive. Following IMGT convention, CDR3 was defined as the stretch from the second conserved V-encoded cysteine up to the conserved J-encoded phenylalanine. In an earlier analysis of around 600 of the donors, sequences lacking an unambiguous match to a single V gene segment were excluded. In an earlier analysis of some 590 of the donors, a V segment was called functional when productive rearrangements were above 56.7%, and segregating when the standard deviation between donors exceeded 5%. A statistical classification framework was developed to diagnose cytomegalovirus status using the catalog of TCR beta chain sequences. V and J gene assignment, in a later analysis, came from comparing TCR nucleotide sequences with IMGT/GENE-DB human TR gene sequences. Using the TCRdist pipeline, a later analysis assigned CDR3 sequences along with most-parsimonious VDJ recombination scenarios. In a later analysis, every TCR beta chain was defined by the combination of its CDR3 amino acid sequence and its V-gene family, and reads without a unique V-gene family were dropped. To address suspected cross-contamination and a sequencing artifact, a later analysis removed approximately 600 highly shared, low-generation-probability nucleotide sequences. For each public chain, a later analysis derived a clonal expansion index from normalized ranks of inferred template counts within each repertoire. A later analysis computed generation probabilities with a VDJ recombination model fitted to out-of-frame rearrangements, and checked the results against IGoR. A later analysis scored TCR-TCR, TCR-HLA and TCR-CMV co-occurrence with hypergeometric tests, applying a repertoire-size bias correction to TCR pairs. False discovery rates were estimated in a later analysis by permuting HLA or CMV assignments 20 times. In a later analysis, co-occurring TCRs were grouped with DBSCAN, and TCRdist sequence similarity was added when clustering was performed within HLA-allele-positive subsets. Repertoires with fewer than 30,000 or more than 120,000 public chains, plus five repertoires with anomalous nucleotide sharing, were excluded from co-occurrence clustering. Sourced from immuneACCESS, this table was stored by TCRdb with only in-frame sequences that have V and J called. A share of the clones is absent; for the studies checked, an unresolved V gene accounts for under half, and the remainder has no known explanation. V and J calls and clone size come straight from that table; D and trimming were deduced from the DNA. This sample has fewer than 130,000 clones in its table, and approximately 83% of those were observed once. The leading ten clones occupy 1.5% to 2% of the sample.

This sample was included in a study of cytomegalovirus exposure and HLA in healthy donors (dated by TCRdb to the late 2010s). Study-wide context: In an earlier analysis of 550 to 750 of the donors, 276 Gb of sequence data and some 100 million unique TCR beta sequences from about 179 million T cells were reported. Along with the approximately 670-subject first cohort, a separate validation cohort of over 90 different subjects was used. Roughly 300 gigabases of sequencing data and approximately 93 million unique TCR sequences were included in an early release covering roughly 600 HLA-typed donors. The number of typed donors differed by locus: roughly 629-640 for A, B, C, DRB1 and DQB1; approximately 520 for DQA1; 606 for DPA1; and 400 to 480 for DPB1. Donor age, sex, ethnicity and CMV serostatus were compiled together with the repertoire data. Class I and class II HLA loci were covered by the typing at four-digit resolution. The study combined high-throughput TCR immunosequencing, statistical association of individual TCRs with disease status, and machine learning to predict cytomegalovirus infection status. A later genetic analysis took genome-wide SNP genotypes for about 60% of the roughly 670 donors and used that subset as a discovery cohort. The later analysis used no new phenotypic data to find candidate immune exposures, relying instead on TCR beta sequences and their occurrence across donors. Roughly 5 DR-DQ haplotypes were handled as single units for association and clustering, since linkage in the cohort was strong. To decide whether each TCR beta V gene segment behaved as functional or pseudogenic, an earlier analysis of approximately 590 of the donors relied on high-throughput TCR beta sequencing. The T cell repertoires of around 730 subjects were profiled by immunosequencing and related to cytomegalovirus serostatus. To study patterns of TCR occurrence, a later analysis re-analyzed previously published TCR beta repertoires from 550 to 800 donors and added high-resolution HLA genotyping. The study was designed to test whether signatures of past pathogen exposure could be identified by cataloging public T cell receptors. All discovery cohort repertoires had been generated using a single sequencing platform. Of the roughly 430 genotyped donors, roughly 80% fell in the genetic ancestry cluster associated with self-reported Caucasian donors. Among under 450 genotyped donors of the cohort, an average of 235,054 unique TCR beta nucleotide sequences were sequenced per donor, about a sixth of them non-productive. Broad study findings and their caveats: The authors suggested that the approach could potentially be extended to other disease states and immunological phenotypes. In vitro tests confirmed that a few of the cytomegalovirus-associated TCR beta chains recognize cytomegalovirus antigens. Presence/absence analyses assumed roughly uniform sequencing depth across donors, an assumption that may not hold. Some IMGT-functional V segments, including TRBV6-2 and TRBV6-3, could not be told apart with the 87-base-pair reads, so those segments were excluded. Seventeen rarely observed V segments, including chromosome 9 orphons, were excluded from the earlier analysis of a few hundred of the donors because counts were too low. In a later analysis, several top co-occurrence clusters were reported to appear linked to parvovirus B19, influenza, CMV and Epstein-Barr virus. A later analysis associated some 17,000 TCR beta sequences with specific HLA alleles at a false discovery rate of 0.05. The classifier was reported to diagnose cytomegalovirus status with high specificity and sensitivity in both the original cohort and the validation cohort. Compared with equally common non-associated chains, HLA-associated TCR beta chains in a later analysis were more clonally expanded and had lower generation probabilities. When HLA alleles, especially DR and DQ, strongly co-occurred, TCR associations were difficult to assign to individual alleles. For the cohort, immune exposure information was limited to CMV serostatus. HLA typing was unavailable for some donors at each locus, so association tests used only the typed subset. In this cohort, only TCR beta chains were sequenced, and detectable features were limited by the absence of alpha or paired-chain data. According to a later analysis, TCR association rates differed among HLA loci, with DRB1 alleles showing the most associated TCRs and HLA-C alleles showing the fewest. According to a later analysis, most CMV-associated TCR beta chains appeared to be HLA-restricted, and the HLA associations seemed to be driven largely by CMV exposure. The study gave a list of 150 to 200 TCR beta chains associated with cytomegalovirus. In a later genetic analysis, fewer N-insertions in productive TCRs were reported among donors in an Asian-associated ancestry cluster than the roughly 700-donor mean. Broadly in line with IMGT annotations, most TCR beta V segments showed up in productive rearrangements about 87% or about 30% of the time in an earlier analysis of about 500 of the donors. Most TCR sequences were observed very rarely across donors, whereas some public TCRs were present in many individuals. Linkage disequilibrium might explain the correlated functional status among segregating V segments, but an unknown experimental factor could not be excluded. In a later genetic analysis, a missense DCLRE1C variant was associated with V-gene and J-gene trimming of TCR beta chains, and the association was replicated in an independent cohort. A group of highly shared sequence variants was considered likely to be a technical artifact of the sequencing pipeline. A further reported finding was that TCR beta sequences accurately predicted the HLA-A and HLA-B alleles for most subjects in the first cohort.

In total, roughly 670 healthy bone marrow donors made up the cohort. At the time of sampling, every cohort member was nominally healthy, though immune exposures that went unrecorded were likely present. The donor was CMV seronegative and was included in the group of about 350 seronegative cohort members. Every donor gave a peripheral blood sample, and the peripheral blood mononuclear cells from that sample were used for TCR beta sequencing. Genomic DNA extraction from the blood cell samples was performed with the Qiagen DNeasy Blood Extraction Kit. This receptor was identified in a middle-aged man in good health and CMV-seronegative. The chain is assembled from TRBV7-2 and TRBJ1-2, with the D gene uncertain. The sample was PBMCs. The CDR3 has the sequence CASSPSYLAVYGYTF. Read as DNA, the sequence is TGTGCCAGCAGCCCTTCTTATTTGGCAGTCTATGGCTACACCTTC. Joined to the reference TRBV7-2 and TRBJ1-2 proteins, this CDR3 gives the full variable domain: GAGVSQSPSNKVTEKGKDVELRCDPISGHTALYWYRQSLGQGLEFLIYFQGNSAPDKSGLPSDRFSAERTGGSVSTLTIQRTQQEDSAVYLCASSPSYLAVYGYTFGSGTRLTVV.